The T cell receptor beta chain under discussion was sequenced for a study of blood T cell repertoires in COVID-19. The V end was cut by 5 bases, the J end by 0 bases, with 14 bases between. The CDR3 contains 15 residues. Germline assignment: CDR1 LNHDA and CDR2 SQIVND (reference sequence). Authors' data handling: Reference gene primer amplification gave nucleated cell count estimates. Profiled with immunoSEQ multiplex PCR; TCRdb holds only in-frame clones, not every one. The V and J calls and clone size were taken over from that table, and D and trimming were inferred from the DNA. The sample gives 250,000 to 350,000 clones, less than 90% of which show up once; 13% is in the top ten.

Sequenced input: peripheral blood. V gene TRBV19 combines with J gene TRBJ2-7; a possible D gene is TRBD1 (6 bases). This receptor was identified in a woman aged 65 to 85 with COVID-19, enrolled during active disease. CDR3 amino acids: CASSARQVSSYEQYF. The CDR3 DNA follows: TGTGCCAGTAGTGCACGACAGGTGAGCTCCTACGAGCAGTACTTC.